This T cell receptor beta chain emerged from a study of blood T cell repertoires in COVID-19. Method: immunoSEQ multiplex PCR; TCRdb's copy keeps in-frame clones and lacks some. This table holds fewer than 300,000 clones, roughly 80% found once. V shed 6 bases and J 7 bases; nucleotides not matched to a gene: 11. CDR1 is SGHNT, CDR2 YYREEE, per germline (reference sequence). The length of the CDR3 is 15 residues. Seattle patients were enrolled while actively infected and followed longitudinally. Sample: peripheral blood. This receptor was obtained from a person between 70 and 80 years old with COVID-19, enrolled during active disease. V and J are TRBV5-4 and TRBJ2-1, with TRBD2 matching 9 bases. CDR3 bases: TGTGCCAGCAACGAGGGCGGGAGGGCTCGGAATGAGCAGTTCTTC. Its translation: CASNEGGRARNEQFF.